This is a list of T cell receptor beta chains from one sample in a study of blood T cell repertoires in COVID-19. The table came from immunoSEQ multiplex PCR; TCRdb's copy has only in-frame clones and leaves some out. The repertoire holds around 100,000 clones, with 70% to 85% as singletons. Sequenced material: peripheral blood. The origin of the receptors is a human donor in a cohort sampled during active COVID-19. Each CDR3 is given with its conserved first and last residue. The D gene is left open where the match is weak. The size of a clone is reported for some rows only, either as once, few or many, or as a class for expanded clones.

D gene	clone size	V gene	J gene	CDR3 length	CDR3 DNA	CDR3 protein
.	few	TRBV20-1	TRBJ2-7	18	TGCAGTGCTAGTCAGTATCCCGATCGTGCGGGGGCCACGGGCGAGCAGTACTTC	CSASQYPDRAGATGEQYF
TRBD1	few	TRBV7-2	TRBJ2-2	15	TGTGCCAGCAGCTCCTACAGGGGGCATACCGGGGAGCTGTTTTTT	CASSSYRGHTGELFF
.	.	TRBV7-9	TRBJ1-1	15	TGTGCCAGCAGCTTAGGGGCGGGATCGGACACTGAAGCTTTCTTT	CASSLGAGSDTEAFF
TRBD1	.	TRBV3-1/TRBV3-2	TRBJ1-1	13	TGTGCCAGTGACTTATGGGGACAGGGAGAAGCTTTCTTT	CASDLWGQGEAFF
.	.	TRBV6-1	TRBJ1-1	15	TGTGCCAGCAGTGATAAGACAGTAAGGAACACTGAAGCTTTCTTT	CASSDKTVRNTEAFF
.	.	TRBV18	TRBJ1-1	14	TGTGCCAGCTCACTCGGGGAAATGAACACTGAAGCTTTCTTT	CASSLGEMNTEAFF
TRBD1	.	TRBV27	TRBJ1-2	14	TGTGCCAGCAGTTTCAACAGGGGGCGAGGGGGCTACACCTTC	CASSFNRGRGGYTF
.	.	TRBV2	TRBJ2-2	14	TGTGCCAGCAGTTCTCCCCCGAACACCGGGGAGCTGTTTTTT	CASSSPPNTGELFF
.	.	TRBV28	TRBJ2-2	15	TGTGCCAGCAGTTTACCAACAGGGGGGGCCGGGGAGCTGTTTTTT	CASSLPTGGAGELFF
.	.	TRBV7-7	TRBJ1-4	15	TGTGCTAGCAGCTTAACGGGGGGGAAAAATGAAAAACTGTTTTTT	CASSLTGGKNEKLFF
TRBD1	once	TRBV27	TRBJ2-5	15	TGTGCCAGCAGTACACGACAGGGGAACCAAGAGACCCAGTACTTC	CASSTRQGNQETQYF
.	.	TRBV12-3/TRBV12-4	TRBJ1-1	12	TGTGCCAGCAGTTCCTCCCACACTGAAGCTTTCTTT	CASSSSHTEAFF
.	once	TRBV4-1	TRBJ2-5	15	TGCGCCAGCACCTCTCAGACGGGTTTCGGAGAGACCCAGTACTTC	CASTSQTGFGETQYF
.	.	TRBV18	TRBJ2-1	18	TGTGCCAGCTCACCACCAGACGGAGCAGGGGCTTTTAGGTATGAGCAGTTCTTC	CASSPPDGAGAFRYEQFF
TRBD2	.	TRBV3-1/TRBV3-2	TRBJ2-1	17	TGTGCCAGCAGCCAATTTGGACTAGCGGAGCTCTACAATGAGCAGTTCTTC	CASSQFGLAELYNEQFF
.	.	TRBV7-8	TRBJ2-7	14	TGTGCCAGCAGACGGGATCCGGGACTGTACGAGCAGTACTTC	CASRRDPGLYEQYF
TRBD2	.	TRBV29-1	TRBJ2-5	16	TGCAGCGTTGAGGGACTAGCGGGGGGATACCAAGAGACCCAGTACTTC	CSVEGLAGGYQETQYF
.	.	TRBV5-1	TRBJ1-3	15	TGCGCCAGCAGCTCGTCTAGCCTCTCTGGAAACACCATATATTTT	CASSSSSLSGNTIYF
.	.	TRBV5-5	TRBJ2-7	17	TGTGCCAGCAGCTTGGCCACTCGACAGCCAGGCCCCCACGAGCAGTACTTC	CASSLATRQPGPHEQYF
.	.	TRBV5-4	TRBJ1-6	16	TGTGCCAGCAGCCCCGCCGAGGCTACCTATAATTCACCCCTCCACTTT	CASSPAEATYNSPLHF
TRBD1	.	TRBV19	TRBJ2-7	15	TGTGCCAGTAGTACCCAGACAGGGCTCTCCTACGAGCAGTACTTC	CASSTQTGLSYEQYF
.	.	TRBV6-4	TRBJ1-5	16	TGTGCCAGCAGTGACGGGGAACGGGATAGCAATCAGCCCCAGCATTTT	CASSDGERDSNQPQHF
TRBD2	.	TRBV5-1	TRBJ2-7	16	TGCGCCAGCAGCTTGTGGGGACTAGCGGGAAACTACGAGCAGTACTTC	CASSLWGLAGNYEQYF
TRBD2	.	TRBV10-1	TRBJ2-2	17	TGCGCCACCCGAGGGGCACGTAGCGGGCTGAACACCGGGGAGCTGTTTTTT	CATRGARSGLNTGELFF
.	few	TRBV7-2	TRBJ1-4	17	TGTGCCAGCAGCTTAGTAGGCGCCGGGGTCGCGGGTGAAAAACTGTTTTTT	CASSLVGAGVAGEKLFF
.	.	TRBV6-1	TRBJ1-2	12	TGTGCCAGCAGTGAAACCGGGGAAGGCTACACCTTC	CASSETGEGYTF
TRBD2	.	TRBV19	TRBJ2-1	17	TGTGCCAGTAGTATAGTGGATCTAGCGGGAGTAACCAATGAGCAGTTCTTC	CASSIVDLAGVTNEQFF
.	.	TRBV28	TRBJ1-2	15	TGTGCCAGCAGTTTAAAGGTTTCCGGGAGGTATGACTACACCTTC	CASSLKVSGRYDYTF
TRBD1	.	TRBV11-2	TRBJ1-1	14	TGTGCCAGCAGCTCCCAAGACAGGGGTACTGAAGCTTTCTTT	CASSSQDRGTEAFF
.	few	TRBV4-2	TRBJ1-2	14	TGTGCCAGCAGCCACGATGACAGAGTCTATGGCTACACCTTC	CASSHDDRVYGYTF
TRBD1	once	TRBV5-1	TRBJ2-3	16	TGCGCCAGCAGTTATACAGGGGGCACGGGCACAGATACGCAGTATTTT	CASSYTGGTGTDTQYF
TRBD2	.	TRBV7-3	TRBJ2-3	16	TGTGCCAGCAGTTCCCCTAGCGGGGGGTTAGCAGATACGCAGTATTTT	CASSSPSGGLADTQYF
.	few	TRBV2	TRBJ1-1	11	TGTGCCAGCAGGCCAGGGTCGGTTGCTTTCTTT	CASRPGSVAFF